Following are 9 T cell receptor beta chains from one sample sequenced in a study of vaccination and CD4 T cells after COVID-19 (dated by TCRdb to the early 2020s). What the treatment or condition label conveys for this sample: roughly nine-day PBMC culture with coronavirus spike peptide pools or control peptides (ViraFEST assay). Library generation was performed with PCR. These reads were obtained on an Illumina iSeq 100. DNA from cultured CD4+ T cells underwent TCR sequencing with the Oncomine TCR Beta short-read assay at the Johns Hopkins FTIC core. TCRdb reprocessed the public reads (quality trimming at Q25 with fastp, clone calling with MiXCR) and kept in-frame beta chains. Every distinct CDR3 protein forms one entry, paired with its most common genes and DNA. The sample yields around 4,200 distinct CDR3 sequences; roughly 50% were counted once. Of the sample, approximately 18% falls within the top ten clones.

These TCRs' antigens remain unknown. The source material was CD4+ T cells from blood, cultured in vitro. These receptors were taken from a human donor who had recovered from COVID-19.

The chain joins TRBV6-1 to TRBJ2-7; a possible D gene is TRBD2 (6 bases). CDR1 MNHNS and CDR2 SASEGT come from the germline V gene. Trimming pared 7 bases from V and 4 bases from J, leaving 14 bases between. The CDR3 has 13 amino acids. The CDR3 spells CASTRPREYEQYF. CDR3 nucleotide sequence: TGTGCCAGCACCCGGCCCCGGGAGTACGAGCAGTACTTC.

The chain joins TRBV29-1 to TRBJ2-7; either TRBD1 or TRBD2 may supply D (5 bases each). Trimming took 1 base from V and 5 from J, leaving 15 bases between them. The CDR3 runs 14 residues. Germline V CDR1 and CDR2: SQVTM, ANQGSEA. The DNA of the CDR3 is TGCAGCGTTGAAGCCGGGACCAGAAGCGACGAGCAGTACTTC. Residues: CSVEAGTRSDEQYF.

In its sample, this clonotype was seen a few times. The gene calls are TRBV28 and TRBJ2-1; the match to TRBD1 covers 10 bases. Trimming took 3 bases from V and 5 from J; bases not matched to a gene: 4. Germline CDR1 is MDHEN and CDR2 is SYDVKM. The CDR3 has 15 amino acids. The CDR3 sequence is CASSLGQGFHNEQFF. CDR3 coding DNA: TGTGCCAGCAGTTTGGGACAGGGGTTCCACAATGAGCAGTTCTTC.

This clonotype was seen a few times. This chain uses TRBV20-1 with TRBJ2-1, with 7 bases aligning to TRBD2. The length of the CDR3 is 16 residues. Germline assignment: CDR1 DFQATT and CDR2 SNEGSKA (reference sequence). V gave up 5 bases and J gave up 0 bases; unmatched junction bases: 10. The DNA of the CDR3 is TGCAGTGCTTCTTCTAGCGGCCGAAGCTCCTACAATGAGCAGTTCTTC. Translated: CSASSSGRSSYNEQFF.

The chain is built from TRBV6-2 or TRBV6-3 and TRBJ2-1; 8 positions match TRBD2. The CDR3 length is 15 residues. Germline V gene data show CDR1 as MNHEY and CDR2 as SVGEGT. V lost 6 bases and J lost 6; bases outside the gene matches: 10. CDR3 bases: TGTGCCAGCAGACCCCGGGGGGGCTCCGTCAATGAGCAGTTCTTC. This encodes CASRPRGGSVNEQFF.

The chain employs TRBV6-1 and TRBJ1-2; the D is unclear. The CDR3 loop spans 13 amino acids. Germline V gene data show CDR1 as MNHNS and CDR2 as SASEGT. The germline V and J ends were trimmed by 0 bases and 8 bases, with 10 bases remaining between them. In DNA, the CDR3 is TGTGCCAGCAGTGAAGCGAGAAGCTCGGGCTACACCTTC. It yields the protein CASSEARSSGYTF.

The V gene is TRBV7-9, the J gene TRBJ1-2; the D gene is possibly TRBD1 (6 bases). The germline V gene has CDR1 SEHNR and CDR2 FQNEAQ (reference sequence). This CDR3 has 12 amino acids. The V end lost 4 bases, the J end lost 8 bases, and 11 bases lay between the germline ends. CDR3 bases: TGTGCCAGCAGCTATTCGACAGGCGGCTACACCTTC. This codes for CASSYSTGGYTF. The full variable domain, rest sourced from reference TRBV7-9 and TRBJ1-2, is DTGVSQNPRHKITKRGQNVTFRCDPISEHNRLYWYRQTLGQGPEFLTYFQNEAQLEKSRLLSDRFSAERPKGSFSTLEIQRTEQGDSAMYLCASSYSTGGYTFGSGTRLTVV.

The chain employs TRBV2 and TRBJ2-7, with 12 nucleotides matching TRBD2. This CDR3 has 15 residues. Trimming took 5 bases from V and 2 from J; bases not matched to a gene: 4. CDR1 and CDR2 from the germline V gene are SNHLY and FYNNEI. In DNA, the CDR3 is TGTGCCAGCAGTCCTCTAGCGGGAGGGCCCTACGAGCAGTACTTC. Translating it yields CASSPLAGGPYEQYF.

This clonotype has a handful of counts. The chain links TRBV27 to TRBJ1-1; the D gene is possibly TRBD1 (6 bases). Trimming took off 6 bases at V and 8 bases at J, with 19 bases between the two ends. Germline CDR1 and CDR2: MNHEY and SMNVEV (reference sequence). The CDR3 runs 14 residues. The CDR3: CASRPTGLEVEAFF. In nucleotides, the CDR3 is TGTGCCAGCAGGCCAACAGGGCTGGAAGTCGAAGCTTTCTTT.